The 20 T cell receptor beta chains below all came from one sample that was sequenced in a study of vaccination effects on CD4 cells after COVID-19. Their specific antigens are unknown. Assay used: immunoSEQ multiplex PCR; TCRdb lists only in-frame clones, some missing. The table records 20,000 to 25,000 clones, 81% of them present only once. ViraFEST expansion of antigen-specific CD4+ T cells with viral peptide pools preceded sequencing. Upon completion of roughly ten days in culture, CD4+ T cells were isolated. The participants, recipients of two vaccine doses, got either BNT162b2 or mRNA-1273. The sample in question was CD4+ T cells from PBMCs cultured with SARS-CoV-2 spike peptides, obtained after COVID-19 vaccination. Source of these receptors: a human donor who received a COVID-19 vaccine. Some clones in this sample may be carry-over from other donors' samples.

The V and J genes are TRBV7-2 and TRBJ2-6, with 7 bases that match TRBD1. Per germline, CDR1 SGHTA and CDR2 FQGNSA. CDR3 length equals 16 residues. V was clipped by 7 bases and J by 0 bases; unmatched bases: 6. CDR3 protein: CASTSGQPSGANVLTF. As DNA, the CDR3 is TGTGCCAGCACCTCGGGACAGCCCTCTGGGGCCAACGTCCTGACTTTC. Using reference TRBV7-2 and TRBJ2-6 for the parts outside the CDR3, the full variable domain is GAGVSQSPSNKVTEKGKDVELRCDPISGHTALYWYRQSLGQGLEFLIYFQGNSAPDKSGLPSDRFSAERTGGSVSTLTIQRTQQEDSAVYLCASTSGQPSGANVLTFGAGSRLTVL.

CDR3 sequence reads: CASSQATPGGSDTQYF. The CDR3 nucleotides read TGTGCCAGCAGCCAAGCCACTCCCGGGGGTTCAGATACGCAGTATTTT. V usage is TRBV2 and J usage is TRBJ2-3; weak D call: TRBD2 (6 bases). Trimming took off 6 bases at V and 4 bases at J, with 20 bases between the two ends. Per germline, CDR1 SNHLY and CDR2 FYNNEI. The CDR3 runs 16 residues.

V and J are TRBV18 and TRBJ2-3; 7 bases map to TRBD2. V trimming: 6 bases; J trimming: 0 bases; junction bases outside the gene matches: 9. Germline values: CDR1 KGHSH, CDR2 LQKENI. The CDR3 sequence is 16 residues long. The CDR3 DNA sequence: TGTGCCAGCTCCACTCGTGGGAGGGCAAGCACAGATACGCAGTATTTT. Protein product: CASSTRGRASTDTQYF.

The genes are TRBV28 and TRBJ2-5; D possibly corresponds to TRBD2 (6 bases). Trimming left V 3 bases short and J 1 base short, with 15 bases between. The CDR3 has 16 amino acids. CDR1 MDHEN and CDR2 SYDVKM come from the germline V gene. In nucleotides, the CDR3 is TGTGCCAGCAGTTTTGGGGGGTTCGGTTTCCAAGAGACCCAGTACTTC. Translation gives CASSFGGFGFQETQYF. Full variable domain (rest looked up from reference TRBV28 and TRBJ2-5): DVKVTQSSRYLVKRTGEKVFLECVQDMDHENMFWYRQDPGLGLRLIYFSYDVKMKEKGDIPEGYSVSREKKERFSLILESASTNQTSMYLCASSFGGFGFQETQYFGPGTRLLVL.

V and J are TRBV18 and TRBJ1-5; 9 bases fit TRBD1. Germline-derived CDR1 and CDR2 are KGHSH and LQKENI. CDR3 length equals 16 residues. V shed 2 bases, J shed 6 bases, and the junction held 8 bases outside the gene matches. CDR3 DNA: TGTGCCAGCTCACCAGGAACAGGGGGCGGCGGTCAGCCCCAGCATTTT. Its protein product is CASSPGTGGGGQPQHF. Based on the CDR3 plus reference TRBV18 and TRBJ1-5, the full variable domain is NAGVMQNPRHLVRRRGQEARLRCSPMKGHSHVYWYRQLPEEGLKFMVYLQKENIIDESGMPKERFSAEFPKEGPSILRIQQVVRGDSAAYFCASSPGTGGGGQPQHFGDGTRLSIL.

This clone has a single count. The rearrangement links TRBV28 to TRBJ1-1; perhaps TRBD1 as D (5 bases). CDR1 and CDR2 from the germline V gene are MDHEN and SYDVKM. CDR3 length equals 15 residues. V was pared by 1 base and J by 2 bases, with 11 bases between. Written as DNA, the CDR3 is TGTGCCAGCAGTTTATTGCAGGGATCTAACACTGAAGCTTTCTTT. Amino acid sequence: CASSLLQGSNTEAFF.

The chain has TRBV3-1 (or the pseudogene TRBV3-2) and TRBJ1-1, with 8 bases matching TRBD1. Germline V gives CDR1 LGHDT, CDR2 YNNKEL (reference sequence). The CDR3 length is 16 residues. V lost 3 bases, J lost 1 base, and 7 bases stayed unmatched. The CDR3 DNA reads TGTGCCAGCAGCCAGGGGGACAGGACCCCGAACACTGAAGCTTTCTTT. It encodes CASSQGDRTPNTEAFF.

This chain connects TRBV5-6 to TRBJ1-3, with a tentative D call TRBD1 (6 bases). V was cut by 4 bases and J by 2 bases, with 16 bases left in between. The CDR3 has 16 amino acids. Germline V gives CDR1 SGHDT, CDR2 YYEEEE. This chain's CDR3 is CASSAEVRGPGNTIYF. The CDR3 bases are TGTGCCAGCAGCGCCGAGGTCAGGGGCCCTGGAAACACCATATATTTT.

The chain links TRBV19 to TRBJ2-5, with D possibly being TRBD1 (6 bases). The CDR3 covers 13 residues. CDR1 and CDR2 from the germline V gene are LNHDA and SQIVND (reference sequence). Trimming shortened V by 6 bases and J by 4 bases, and 12 bases separated the two germline ends. This CDR3 is CASRETGTETQYF. In nucleotides, the CDR3 is TGTGCCAGTAGGGAAACAGGGACAGAGACCCAGTACTTC.

The genes are TRBV6-2 or TRBV6-3 and TRBJ1-1; D not resolved. Germline CDR1 is MNHEY and CDR2 is SVGEGT. CDR3 size: 13 residues. Trimming cost V 4 bases and J 3 bases, with 9 bases left between them. In DNA, the CDR3 is TGTGCCAGCAGTTTAATAAGGCACACTGAAGCTTTCTTT. This codes for CASSLIRHTEAFF.

This clone was counted once. J is TRBJ1-2 and V is TRBV9; unclear D gene. The ends were cut back, 3 bases at V and 7 bases at J, with 13 bases in the middle. The CDR3 has 13 amino acids. Germline V gene sequence: CDR1 SGDLS, CDR2 YYNGEE. The CDR3 sequence: CASSEVEFGGYTF. In nucleotides, the CDR3 is TGTGCCAGCAGCGAGGTAGAATTCGGTGGCTACACCTTC.

This clone showed up just a few times. The chain employs TRBV3-1 (or the pseudogene TRBV3-2) and TRBJ2-5; TRBD1 aligns across 8 bases. The V gene end was trimmed by 5 bases and the J gene end by 5 bases; junction bases not matched to a gene: 13. The CDR3 loop spans 16 amino acids. The germline gives CDR1 LGHDT, CDR2 YNNKEL (reference sequence). The CDR3 is CASSGGDRGRRETQYF. The CDR3 bases are TGTGCCAGCAGCGGGGGAGACAGGGGCCGCCGGGAGACCCAGTACTTC.

The chain carries TRBV7-2 and TRBJ1-5; D gene ambiguous. Trimming stripped 6 bases from V and 0 bases from J, with 12 bases between. This CDR3 region has 15 residues. Germline lookup yields CDR1 SGHTA and CDR2 FQGNSA. CDR3 in amino acids: CASRYSPSSNQPQHF. CDR3 nucleotides: TGTGCCAGCAGATATTCACCTTCTAGCAATCAGCCCCAGCATTTT.

The gene calls are TRBV18 and TRBJ2-5, with a possible D match to TRBD1 (5 bases). V lost 6 bases and J 5 bases, leaving 25 bases between the germline ends. This CDR3 is 17 amino acids long. The germline V gene has CDR1 KGHSH and CDR2 LQKENI. As DNA, the CDR3 is TGTGCCAGCTCGCCTGAATTGGGTATGGCAGGGATTGAGACCCAGTACTTC. This codes for CASSPELGMAGIETQYF.

J is TRBJ2-7 and V is TRBV3-1 (or the pseudogene TRBV3-2); weak D call: TRBD2 (6 bases). CDR1 is LGHDT, CDR2 YNNKEL, per germline (reference sequence). The CDR3 length is 12 residues. The CDR3: CASSQDGTAWGV. In DNA, the CDR3 is TGTGCCAGCAGCCAAGATGGGACTGCCTGGGGCGTC.

The chain employs TRBV5-1 and TRBJ2-2, with 10 positions matching TRBD1. The CDR3 totals 17 residues. V dropped 4 bases and J dropped 2; count of bases not matched to a gene: 8. Germline V gene sequence: CDR1 SGHRS, CDR2 YFSETQ. CDR3 sequence: CASSKIRTGGNTGELFF. The CDR3 DNA sequence: TGCGCCAGCAGCAAAATTCGGACAGGGGGAAACACCGGGGAGCTGTTTTTT.

The rearrangement joins TRBV11-2 to TRBJ1-6; a possible D gene is TRBD1 (6 bases). V lost 5 bases and J 6 bases, leaving 14 bases between the germline ends. This CDR3 region has 15 residues. From germline, CDR1 is SGHAT and CDR2 FQNNGV. The CDR3 sequence: CASSLRPQGNSPLHF. The CDR3 nucleotides are TGTGCCAGCAGCCTCCGACCACAGGGTAATTCACCCCTCCACTTT. The variable domain in full, completed from reference TRBV11-2 and TRBJ1-6, reads EAGVAQSPRYKIIEKRQSVAFWCNPISGHATLYWYQQILGQGPKLLIQFQNNGVVDDSQLPKDRFSAERLKGVDSTLKIQPAKLEDSAVYLCASSLRPQGNSPLHFGNGTRLTVT.

The V call is TRBV19, the J call TRBJ2-1, with 12 bases lining up with TRBD2. In germline, CDR1 is LNHDA, CDR2 SQIVND (reference sequence). V trimming: 2 bases; J trimming: 3 bases; junction bases outside the gene matches: 5. The CDR3 runs to 17 residues. Here the CDR3 DNA reads TGTGCCAGTAGTATACTAGCGGGGGGGCTAGACTACAATGAGCAGTTCTTC. Translated, it gives CASSILAGGLDYNEQFF.

The chain employs TRBV6-5 and TRBJ1-2; weak D call: TRBD1 (5 bases). The CDR3 has 15 amino acids. The germline gives CDR1 MNHEY, CDR2 SVGAGI. V gave up 11 bases and J gave up 3 bases, with 22 bases separating them. CDR3 DNA: TGTGCCGCCGCCTGGAAAGGGGCGGGGGACTATGGCTACACCTTC. Its protein product is CAAAWKGAGDYGYTF.

The rearrangement links TRBV21-1 to TRBJ1-4; whether TRBD1, the table's D call, matches the DNA was not checked. TRBV21-1 is tagged as a pseudogene. The CDR3 loop spans 16 amino acids. As DNA, the CDR3 is TGTGCCAGCAGCAAATGGTTGGGGCAGGGGATTGAAAAACTGTTTTTT. The encoded protein is CASSKWLGQGIEKLFF.